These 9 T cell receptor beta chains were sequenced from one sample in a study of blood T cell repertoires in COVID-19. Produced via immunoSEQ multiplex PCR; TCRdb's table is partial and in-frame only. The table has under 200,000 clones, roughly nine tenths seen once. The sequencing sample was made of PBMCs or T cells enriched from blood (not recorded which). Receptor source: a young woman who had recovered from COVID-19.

In DNA, the CDR3 is TGTGCCAGTAGAAGGACACAAGGCTACACCTTC. Residues: CASRRTQGYTF. The chain uses TRBV5-6 and TRBJ1-2, with D possibly being TRBD1 (5 bases). The CDR3 totals 11 residues. V lost 8 bases and J lost 8, with 13 bases in between. Germline CDR1 is SGHDT and CDR2 is YYEEEE.

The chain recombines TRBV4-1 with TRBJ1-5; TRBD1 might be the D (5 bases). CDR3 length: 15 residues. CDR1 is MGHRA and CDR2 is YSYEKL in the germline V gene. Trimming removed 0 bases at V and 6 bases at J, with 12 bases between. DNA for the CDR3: TGCGCCAGCAGCCAAGAGGGGGGAGGAGGTCAGCCCCAGCATTTT. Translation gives CASSQEGGGGQPQHF.

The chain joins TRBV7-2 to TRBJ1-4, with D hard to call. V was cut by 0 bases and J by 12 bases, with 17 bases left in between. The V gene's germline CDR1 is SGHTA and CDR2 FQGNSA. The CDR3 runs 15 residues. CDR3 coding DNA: TGTGCCAGCAGCTTAGCCGGTTGGGCCCTGGGAGAACTGTTTTTT. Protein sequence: CASSLAGWALGELFF.

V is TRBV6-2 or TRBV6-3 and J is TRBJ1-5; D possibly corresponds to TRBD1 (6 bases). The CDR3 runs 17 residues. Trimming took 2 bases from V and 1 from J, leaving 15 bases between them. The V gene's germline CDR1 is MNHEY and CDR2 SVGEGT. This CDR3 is CASSYAVRGRSNQPQHF. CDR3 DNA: TGTGCCAGCAGTTACGCGGTCAGGGGACGAAGCAATCAGCCCCAGCATTTT.

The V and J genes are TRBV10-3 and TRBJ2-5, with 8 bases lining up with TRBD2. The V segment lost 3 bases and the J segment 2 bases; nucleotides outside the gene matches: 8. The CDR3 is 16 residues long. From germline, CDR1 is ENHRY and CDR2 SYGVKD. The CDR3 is CAISDLTRGGQETQYF. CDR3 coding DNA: TGTGCCATCAGTGACCTAACACGGGGGGGGCAAGAGACCCAGTACTTC.

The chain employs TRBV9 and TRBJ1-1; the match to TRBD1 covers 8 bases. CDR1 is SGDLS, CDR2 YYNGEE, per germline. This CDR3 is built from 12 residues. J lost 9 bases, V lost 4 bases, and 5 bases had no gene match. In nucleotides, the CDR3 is TGTGCCAGCAGCTCAGGGACAGGAAAAGCTTTCTTT. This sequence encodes CASSSGTGKAFF.

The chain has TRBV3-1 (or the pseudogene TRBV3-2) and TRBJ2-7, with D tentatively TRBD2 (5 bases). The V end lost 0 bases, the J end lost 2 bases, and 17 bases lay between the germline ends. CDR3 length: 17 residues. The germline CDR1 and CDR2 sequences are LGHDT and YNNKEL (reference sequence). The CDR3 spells CASSQDSLSGYTYEQYF. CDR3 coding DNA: TGTGCCAGCAGCCAAGATTCCCTCAGCGGCTATACCTACGAGCAGTACTTC.

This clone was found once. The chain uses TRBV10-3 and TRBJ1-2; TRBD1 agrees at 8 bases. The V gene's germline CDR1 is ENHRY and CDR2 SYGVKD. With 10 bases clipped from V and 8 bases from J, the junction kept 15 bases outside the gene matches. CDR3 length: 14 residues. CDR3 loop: CATNDVDRDLGYTF. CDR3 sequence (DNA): TGTGCCACCAATGACGTGGACAGGGACTTGGGCTACACCTTC.

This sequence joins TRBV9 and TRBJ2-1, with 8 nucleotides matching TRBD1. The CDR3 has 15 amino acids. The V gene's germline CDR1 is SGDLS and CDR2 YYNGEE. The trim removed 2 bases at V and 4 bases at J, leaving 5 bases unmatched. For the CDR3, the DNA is TGTGCCAGCAGCGTGGCGGACAGGGTATACAATGAGCAGTTCTTC. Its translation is CASSVADRVYNEQFF.